The rows below give T cell receptor beta chains drawn from one sample of a study of liver allograft versus peripheral blood T cells. MiXCR, applied by TCRdb to the reads, yields one record per CDR3 protein. Counted here are approximately 5,200 distinct CDR3 sequences, around a sixth occurring once; the ten biggest clones make up around 52%. The receptors stem from a human patient who had a liver transplant. Part of the T cells may come from the graft donor. Each CDR3 is given with its conserved first and last residue. The order of the fields is CDR3 protein, V gene, J gene.

CASSDSYEQYF,TRBV18,TRBJ2-7
CASSDGGPWDYGYTF,TRBV25-1,TRBJ1-2
CASSLGGTGGFGETQYF,TRBV13,TRBJ2-5
CSAMGLAGGNEQFF,TRBV20-1,TRBJ2-1
CATEGQGANYGYTF,TRBV7-2,TRBJ1-2
CASSFEYF,TRBV7-9,TRBJ2-3
CAGQGTATNEKLFF,TRBV30,TRBJ1-4
CSATGDGYEQYF,TRBV20-1,TRBJ2-7
CASSTLFGNEQYF,TRBV28,TRBJ2-7
CSARDPAGQPQHF,TRBV20-1,TRBJ1-5
CASSPGTTYGYTF,TRBV7-9,TRBJ1-2
CASSILTGHLSYNEQFF,TRBV5-4,TRBJ2-1
CASSPGQGVGYGYTF,TRBV5-4,TRBJ1-2